These 13 T cell receptor beta chains were sequenced from one sample in a study of T cell responses to AZD1222 COVID-19 vaccine. Data came from immunoSEQ multiplex PCR; TCRdb stores just in-frame clones and leaves some out. This sample has 120,000 or so clones, with 80% to 90% found just once. Sequencing was performed on peripheral blood, taken on day 0 of AZD1222 vaccination. All receptors come from an adult in good health.

This clone was seen only a few times. The chain combines TRBV5-1 with TRBJ2-7; the D call may be TRBD1 or TRBD2 (5 bases each). V was cut by 6 bases and J by 3 bases, with 16 bases left in between. Germline CDR1 is SGHRS and CDR2 is YFSETQ. This CDR3 comprises 14 residues. CDR3 loop: CASTYGTMGYEQYF. Written as DNA, the CDR3 is TGCGCCAGCACCTACGGGACCATGGGCTACGAGCAGTACTTC. The full variable domain, in which reference TRBV5-1 and TRBJ2-7 provide the parts outside the CDR3, is KAGVTQTPRYLIKTRGQQVTLSCSPISGHRSVSWYQQTPGQGLQFLFEYFSETQRNKGNFPGRFSGRQFSNSRSEMNVSTLELGDSALYLCASTYGTMGYEQYFGPGTRLTVT.

V gene TRBV30 combines with J gene TRBJ1-5; D may be TRBD1 (5 bases). In germline, CDR1 is GTSNPN, CDR2 SVGIG (reference sequence). The V gene lost 3 bases and the J gene lost 1 base, with 10 bases spanning the gap. The CDR3 runs 14 residues. Here the CDR3 DNA reads TGTGCCTGGAGCCATGAGGGGAGCAATCAGCCCCAGCATTTT. This sequence encodes CAWSHEGSNQPQHF.

The V and J genes are TRBV19 and TRBJ2-4; TRBD2 matches at 12 bases. The CDR3 extends over 18 amino acids. V trimming: 3 bases; J trimming: 0 bases; junction bases outside the gene matches: 6. Germline V lookup: CDR1 LNHDA, CDR2 SQIVND (reference sequence). The DNA of the CDR3 is TGTGCCAGTAGTATGAGACTAGCGGGAGAGTCAGCCAAAAACATTCAGTACTTC. It is translated as CASSMRLAGESAKNIQYF.

This chain joins TRBV14 and TRBJ2-1; D call uncertain. The CDR3 covers 19 residues. Germline V gene sequence: CDR1 SGHDN, CDR2 FVKESK. Trimming took off 3 bases at V and 0 bases at J, with 21 bases between the two ends. The CDR3 spells CASSHLWLPGRSSYNEQFF. CDR3 in DNA: TGTGCCAGCAGCCACCTATGGCTCCCTGGGCGTTCCTCCTACAATGAGCAGTTCTTC.

This chain connects TRBV4-1 to TRBJ1-2, with 7 bases lining up with TRBD1. Germline V gene data show CDR1 as MGHRA and CDR2 as YSYEKL. V dropped 4 bases and J dropped 2; count of bases not matched to a gene: 1. The CDR3 extends over 13 amino acids. The CDR3 loop is CASSPGQNYGYTF. CDR3 in DNA: TGCGCCAGCAGCCCGGGACAGAACTATGGCTACACCTTC.

The V call is TRBV11-3, the J call TRBJ2-2, with unresolved D. The germline CDR1 and CDR2 sequences are SGHNT and YENEEA. The V and J ends lost 5 bases and 5 bases respectively, with 9 bases between them. The CDR3 is made up of 13 amino acids. CDR3 region: CASSLTRTGELFF. The DNA of the CDR3 is TGTGCCAGCAGCCTTACACGTACCGGGGAGCTGTTTTTT.

V is TRBV11-3 and J is TRBJ1-1; D possibly corresponds to TRBD1 (5 bases). This CDR3 has 13 amino acids. V was shortened by 8 bases and J by 2 bases, with 12 bases between the two germline ends. The germline gives CDR1 SGHNT, CDR2 YENEEA. The CDR3 loop is CASSLQVNTEAFF. For the CDR3, the DNA is TGTGCCAGCTCCTTACAGGTAAACACTGAAGCTTTCTTT.

This clone appeared a single time. The same CDR3 is also encoded by other DNA sequences in this sample. The DNA for the CDR3 is TGTGCCAGCAGCTTGACCACCGGGGAGCTGTTTTTT. As protein: CASSLTTGELFF. This chain uses TRBV5-5 with TRBJ2-2, with D unclear. This CDR3 comprises 12 residues. V shed 1 base and J shed 4 bases, with 2 bases lying between them. Germline V CDR1 and CDR2: SGHKS, YYEKEE (reference sequence).

About this clone: Other DNA sequences within the sample encode an identical CDR3. The chain uses TRBV6-2 or TRBV6-3 and TRBJ1-2; no definite D call. The CDR3 runs 11 residues. Germline V gene sequence: CDR1 MNHEY, CDR2 SVGEGT. V was trimmed by 4 bases and J by 4 bases, leaving 4 bases between them. CDR3 nucleotide sequence: TGTGCCAGCAGTTCCGGCTATGGCTACACCTTC. Translated: CASSSGYGYTF.

The genes are TRBV7-8 and TRBJ1-5; D remains unclear. The CDR3 length is 13 residues. Trimming pared 4 bases from V and 4 bases from J, leaving 8 bases between. CDR1 SGHVS and CDR2 FQNEAQ come from the germline V gene. CDR3 nucleotide sequence: TGTGCCAGCAGCTGGACGGCAAATCAGCCCCAGCATTTT. This codes for CASSWTANQPQHF.

The chain combines TRBV5-1 with TRBJ1-5; no clear D. The germline V and J ends were trimmed by 0 bases and 0 bases, with 10 bases remaining between them. This CDR3 contains 16 residues. CDR1 is SGHRS and CDR2 is YFSETQ in the germline V gene. The CDR3 nucleotides are TGCGCCAGCAGCTTGGCCGGACCATATAGCAATCAGCCCCAGCATTTT. It yields the protein CASSLAGPYSNQPQHF.

V and J are TRBV30 and TRBJ2-4; the D call may be TRBD1 or TRBD2 (6 bases each). V was shortened by 2 bases and J by 3 bases, with 14 bases between the two germline ends. The V gene's germline CDR1 is GTSNPN and CDR2 SVGIG (reference sequence). The CDR3 extends over 15 amino acids. In DNA, the CDR3 is TGTGCCTGGAGTAGGAGGGGGGCGGTCAAAAACATTCAGTACTTC. As protein: CAWSRRGAVKNIQYF.

The chain couples TRBV29-1 to TRBJ1-2; tentatively, D is TRBD1 (5 bases). CDR1 SQVTM and CDR2 ANQGSEA come from the germline V gene. V was trimmed by 4 bases and J by 5 bases, leaving 11 bases between them. The CDR3 length is 12 residues. The CDR3 DNA reads TGCAGCGTTGGGGACGGACTATATGGCTACACCTTC. Translated, it gives CSVGDGLYGYTF.